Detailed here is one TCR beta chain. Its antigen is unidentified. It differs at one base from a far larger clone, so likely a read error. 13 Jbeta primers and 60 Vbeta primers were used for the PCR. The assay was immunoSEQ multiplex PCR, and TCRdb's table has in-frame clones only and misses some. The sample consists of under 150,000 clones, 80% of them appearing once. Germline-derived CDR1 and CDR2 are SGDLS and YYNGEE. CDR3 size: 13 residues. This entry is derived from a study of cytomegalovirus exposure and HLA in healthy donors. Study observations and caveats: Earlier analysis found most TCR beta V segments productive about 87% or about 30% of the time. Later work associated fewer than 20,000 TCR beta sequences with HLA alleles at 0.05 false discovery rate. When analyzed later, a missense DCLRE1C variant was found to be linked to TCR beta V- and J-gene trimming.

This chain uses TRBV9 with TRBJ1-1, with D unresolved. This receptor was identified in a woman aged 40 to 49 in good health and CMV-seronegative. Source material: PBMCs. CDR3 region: CASSVAGYTEALF. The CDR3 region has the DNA TGTGCCAGCAGCGTTGCGGGCTACACTGAAGCTCTCTTT.